This TCR beta chain is drawn from a study of shared clonotypes between healthy human individuals. Regarding the study as a whole: Only a few donors were included, so the genetic and exposure-history diversity represented was limited.

In the case of this clone: Its antigen is not identified.

This CDR3 region has 15 residues. The germline V and J ends were trimmed by 8 bases and 0 bases, with 15 bases remaining between them. Germline values: CDR1 ENHRY, CDR2 SYGVKD. The assay ran at deep level. Each cell subset's genomic DNA was divided evenly among several immunoSEQ plates. Sorted-subset replicate PCR reactions contained 150 to 200 ng DNA, corresponding to 29,000 or so T cell genomes. Only in-frame clones appear in the TCRdb table, and some are missing; sequencing was by immunoSEQ multiplex PCR. The sample has 2 million to 2.5 million clones; 95% are singletons. The sequenced sample was naive CD4+ T cells sorted from blood. Subset denoted: CD45RA+ positively selected. V usage is TRBV10-3 and J usage is TRBJ2-3; D is perhaps TRBD1 (5 bases). This clonotype originated in a man younger than 35 in good health. The DNA for the CDR3 is TGTGCCATCGGAAGGAGTGGGGCTAGCACAGATACGCAGTATTTT. Its protein product is CAIGRSGASTDTQYF.